This is a list of T cell receptor beta chains from one sample in a study of blood T cell repertoires in COVID-19. TCRdb's copy holds only in-frame clones and misses some; the assay was immunoSEQ multiplex PCR. The table records 60,000 to 70,000 clones, around 80% of them present only once. Sequencing input: peripheral blood. The source of these receptors is an older man with acute or convalescent COVID-19. The CDR3 runs from the conserved cysteine through the conserved F or W. Fields, in order: clone size, V gene, D gene, J gene, CDR3 protein, CDR3 DNA. The D gene is left open where the match is weak. Clone size, where shown, is once, few, many, or a class for clones that have expanded.

clone size: .; V gene: TRBV30; D gene: .; J gene: TRBJ2-3; CDR3 protein: CAWGPVSDTQYF; CDR3 DNA: TGTGCCTGGGGACCGGTCTCAGATACGCAGTATTTT
clone size: .; V gene: TRBV11-2; D gene: TRBD1; J gene: TRBJ1-2; CDR3 protein: CASSNRQGNYGYTF; CDR3 DNA: TGTGCCAGCAGCAACCGACAGGGAAACTATGGCTACACCTTC
clone size: .; V gene: TRBV7-2; D gene: TRBD2; J gene: TRBJ2-2; CDR3 protein: CASSFSGRTTGELFF; CDR3 DNA: TGTGCCAGCAGCTTTAGCGGGAGGACGACCGGGGAGCTGTTTTTT
clone size: .; V gene: TRBV30; D gene: .; J gene: TRBJ1-6; CDR3 protein: CAGGRGNSPLHF; CDR3 DNA: TGTGCCGGGGGTAGGGGTAATTCACCCCTCCACTTT
clone size: .; V gene: TRBV2; D gene: TRBD1; J gene: TRBJ2-1; CDR3 protein: CASGDRGLEQFF; CDR3 DNA: TGTGCCAGCGGGGACAGGGGGCTTGAGCAGTTCTTC
clone size: .; V gene: TRBV7-3; D gene: TRBD2; J gene: TRBJ2-1; CDR3 protein: CASTSSTGLAGGNEQFF; CDR3 DNA: TGTGCCAGCACCTCATCCACGGGACTAGCGGGAGGAAATGAGCAGTTCTTC
clone size: once; V gene: TRBV5-1; D gene: .; J gene: TRBJ2-1; CDR3 protein: CASSLAGVSSYNEQFF; CDR3 DNA: TGCGCCAGCAGCTTGGCCGGGGTAAGCTCCTACAATGAGCAGTTCTTC
clone size: .; V gene: TRBV10-1; D gene: TRBD1; J gene: TRBJ1-1; CDR3 protein: CASRGQDGKEGTEAFF; CDR3 DNA: TGCGCCAGCAGGGGACAGGACGGTAAGGAGGGCACTGAAGCTTTCTTT
clone size: few; V gene: TRBV9; D gene: .; J gene: TRBJ2-3; CDR3 protein: CASSAATSSLRPNTQYF; CDR3 DNA: TGTGCCAGCAGCGCGGCTACTAGCTCCCTTAGGCCTAATACGCAGTATTTT
clone size: .; V gene: TRBV3-1/TRBV3-2; D gene: TRBD1; J gene: TRBJ1-5; CDR3 protein: CASSQGTGGGPQHF; CDR3 DNA: TGTGCCAGCAGCCAAGGGACAGGGGGCGGCCCCCAGCATTTT
clone size: .; V gene: TRBV10-2; D gene: .; J gene: TRBJ2-2; CDR3 protein: CASRETANTGELFF; CDR3 DNA: TGCGCCAGCAGAGAGACAGCGAACACCGGGGAGCTGTTTTTT
clone size: once; V gene: TRBV25-1; D gene: TRBD2; J gene: TRBJ2-3; CDR3 protein: CASSDRTSGTYADTQYF; CDR3 DNA: TGTGCCAGCAGTGATCGGACTAGCGGGACCTACGCGGATACGCAGTATTTT
clone size: .; V gene: TRBV19; D gene: TRBD2; J gene: TRBJ2-2; CDR3 protein: CASRTGTSGRVTGELFF; CDR3 DNA: TGTGCCAGTAGAACCGGGACTAGCGGGAGGGTCACCGGGGAGCTGTTTTTT
clone size: once; V gene: TRBV20-1; D gene: .; J gene: TRBJ2-7; CDR3 protein: CSASGDFYEQYF; CDR3 DNA: TGCAGTGCTAGTGGGGACTTTTACGAGCAGTACTTC
clone size: .; V gene: TRBV18; D gene: TRBD2; J gene: TRBJ2-7; CDR3 protein: CASSPPTAGGYEQYF; CDR3 DNA: TGTGCCAGCTCACCCCCGACAGCGGGAGGGTACGAGCAGTACTTC
clone size: .; V gene: TRBV6-5; D gene: .; J gene: TRBJ1-2; CDR3 protein: CASSMTANYGYTF; CDR3 DNA: TGTGCCAGCAGTATGACAGCTAACTATGGCTACACCTTC
clone size: .; V gene: TRBV15; D gene: .; J gene: TRBJ2-3; CDR3 protein: CATSRAEGLGTDTQYF; CDR3 DNA: TGTGCCACCAGCAGAGCGGAGGGGTTGGGAACAGATACGCAGTATTTT
clone size: .; V gene: TRBV30; D gene: .; J gene: TRBJ1-1; CDR3 protein: CAWRRNIRNTEAFF; CDR3 DNA: TGTGCCTGGAGGAGGAACATAAGGAACACTGAAGCTTTCTTT
clone size: few; V gene: TRBV19; D gene: TRBD2; J gene: TRBJ2-7; CDR3 protein: CASSIDLGASGTYEQYF; CDR3 DNA: TGTGCCAGTAGTATAGATCTAGGGGCTAGCGGTACCTACGAGCAGTACTTC
clone size: .; V gene: TRBV15; D gene: TRBD1; J gene: TRBJ1-2; CDR3 protein: CATSRGGQAFGYTF; CDR3 DNA: TGTGCCACCAGCAGAGGCGGACAGGCTTTTGGCTACACCTTC
clone size: few; V gene: TRBV5-1; D gene: .; J gene: TRBJ2-1; CDR3 protein: CASSLLLNNEQFF; CDR3 DNA: TGCGCCAGCAGCTTGCTACTCAACAATGAGCAGTTCTTC
clone size: .; V gene: TRBV5-1; D gene: .; J gene: TRBJ2-2; CDR3 protein: CASTLGGLNTGELFF; CDR3 DNA: TGCGCCAGCACCCTGGGGGGACTGAACACCGGGGAGCTGTTTTTT
clone size: .; V gene: TRBV11-2; D gene: TRBD1; J gene: TRBJ1-1; CDR3 protein: CASSLALTGGKVEAFF; CDR3 DNA: TGTGCCAGCAGCTTAGCCCTGACAGGGGGCAAAGTTGAAGCTTTCTTT
clone size: .; V gene: TRBV4-1; D gene: .; J gene: TRBJ2-2; CDR3 protein: CASSQVGSRGWAGELFF; CDR3 DNA: TGCGCCAGCAGCCAAGTCGGTTCCAGGGGTTGGGCCGGGGAGCTGTTTTTT
clone size: .; V gene: TRBV10-3; D gene: TRBD2; J gene: TRBJ2-3; CDR3 protein: CAISPGTSGRGSDTQYF; CDR3 DNA: TGTGCCATCAGCCCTGGGACTAGCGGGAGAGGGTCAGATACGCAGTATTTT
clone size: .; V gene: TRBV5-8; D gene: TRBD1; J gene: TRBJ2-7; CDR3 protein: CASSRGQVGTYEQYF; CDR3 DNA: TGTGCCAGCAGCCGCGGACAGGTGGGAACCTACGAGCAGTACTTC
clone size: .; V gene: TRBV18; D gene: .; J gene: TRBJ2-7; CDR3 protein: CASSLQGNEQYF; CDR3 DNA: TGTGCCAGCTCACTACAGGGAAACGAGCAGTACTTC
clone size: once; V gene: TRBV14; D gene: .; J gene: TRBJ2-3; CDR3 protein: CASSQAWHTQYF; CDR3 DNA: TGTGCCAGCAGCCAAGCATGGCATACGCAGTATTTT
clone size: .; V gene: TRBV7-2; D gene: .; J gene: TRBJ1-2; CDR3 protein: CASSLAPGGPTGYTF; CDR3 DNA: TGTGCCAGCAGCTTAGCTCCGGGAGGGCCAACCGGCTACACCTTC
clone size: .; V gene: TRBV11-2; D gene: .; J gene: TRBJ1-2; CDR3 protein: CASSPGGQAGYGYTF; CDR3 DNA: TGTGCCAGCAGCCCGGGGGGGCAAGCAGGCTATGGCTACACCTTC